This T cell receptor (beta chain) came from a study of Ad26.COV2.S vaccination and SARS-CoV-2 variants. Whole-study context: Participants got Ad26.COV2.S intramuscularly, once or twice 56 days apart.

Specified treatment: roughly 18 received Ad26.COV2.S at low or high dose, single or two shots; about 5 received placebo; per-sample allocation not given. On day 63 after the first injection, vaccine and placebo recipients gave samples. The V gene lost 3 bases and the J gene lost 1 base, with 3 bases spanning the gap. This CDR3 comprises 12 residues. Whole-study results and caveats: Estimates derived from TCR breadth and depth analyses may have underestimated total T cell responses. There was reportedly substantial breadth in spike-specific CD8+ and CD4+ T cell responses after vaccination.

Points on this clone: Its antigen is undetermined.

Clones were sequenced by immunoSEQ multiplex PCR, and TCRdb holds only the in-frame ones, with some missing. Among about 350,000 clones, more than 85% were seen once, and the ten largest hold 5%. The sample in question was peripheral blood, obtained in a trial of Ad26.COV2.S vaccine versus placebo. This clonotype was obtained from a person between 18 and 59 years old who received the Ad26.COV2.S COVID-19 vaccine or a placebo. The V and J genes are TRBV12-3 or TRBV12-4 and TRBJ1-1; no clear D gene. CDR3 nucleotides: TGTGCCAGCAGTTTTAGGAACACTGAAGCTTTCTTT. Translation: CASSFRNTEAFF.